This TCR beta chain was obtained from a study of cytomegalovirus exposure and HLA in healthy donors. Study overall: A later analysis reported the roughly 120 validation repertoires used the same platform as the approximately 700 first-cohort repertoires.

The protocol was immunoSEQ multiplex PCR, while the TCRdb copy is restricted to in-frame clones and leaves out a portion. The table has about 160,000 clones, 70% to 90% seen once. The germline V gene encodes CDR1 SGHRS and CDR2 YFSETQ. The CDR3 consists of 14 residues. V was trimmed by 6 bases and J by 8 bases, leaving 20 bases between them. The receptor was derived from a woman aged 25-40 years in good health and CMV-seronegative. What was sequenced was PBMCs. The rearrangement links TRBV5-1 to TRBJ1-2; D ambiguous. Here the CDR3 reads CASIETLGGGGYTF. CDR3 sequence (DNA): TGCGCCAGCATTGAAACTTTAGGTGGCGGCGGCTACACCTTC.